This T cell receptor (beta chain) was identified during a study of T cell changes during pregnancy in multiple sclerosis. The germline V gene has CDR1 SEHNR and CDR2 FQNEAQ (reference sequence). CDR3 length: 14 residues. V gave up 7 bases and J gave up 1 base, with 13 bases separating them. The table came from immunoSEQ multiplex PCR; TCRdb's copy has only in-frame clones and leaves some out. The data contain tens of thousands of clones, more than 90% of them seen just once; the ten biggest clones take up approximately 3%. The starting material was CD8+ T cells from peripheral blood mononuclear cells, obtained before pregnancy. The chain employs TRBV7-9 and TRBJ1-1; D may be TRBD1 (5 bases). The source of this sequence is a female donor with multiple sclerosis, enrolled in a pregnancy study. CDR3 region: CASIGGSANTEAFF. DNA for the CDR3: TGTGCCAGCATCGGGGGGTCGGCGAACACTGAAGCTTTCTTT.